The clone carrying this TCR beta chain has only one observation. Its antigen remains unknown. The record originates from a study of Ad26.COV2.S vaccination and SARS-CoV-2 variants. The CDR3 is 15 amino acids. Germline-derived CDR1 and CDR2 are SEHNR and FQNEAQ (reference sequence). V was pared by 1 base and J by 8 bases, with 17 bases between. Measured with immunoSEQ multiplex PCR; TCRdb has only the in-frame clones, and not every one. This sample carries roughly 100,000 clones, about 78% of them seen once, and the ten largest clones take 17%. Study-wide results and caveats: Vaccine recipients and placebo recipients showed similar non-spike TCR breadth. People given the vaccine had a wider spike-specific TCR breadth than placebo recipients did. Reported findings describe substantial breadth in spike-specific CD8+ and CD4+ T cell responses following vaccination. Possible underestimation of total T cell responses by the TCR breadth and depth analyses was noted.

This chain joins TRBV7-9 and TRBJ1-2; D is unresolved. The sequencing here drew on peripheral blood, taken after recovery from COVID-19. The source is a human donor who had recovered from COVID-19. DNA for the CDR3: TGTGCCAGCAGCTTAGGGACGACTACTTCTGGGGGCTACACCTTC. Translated, it gives CASSLGTTTSGGYTF.